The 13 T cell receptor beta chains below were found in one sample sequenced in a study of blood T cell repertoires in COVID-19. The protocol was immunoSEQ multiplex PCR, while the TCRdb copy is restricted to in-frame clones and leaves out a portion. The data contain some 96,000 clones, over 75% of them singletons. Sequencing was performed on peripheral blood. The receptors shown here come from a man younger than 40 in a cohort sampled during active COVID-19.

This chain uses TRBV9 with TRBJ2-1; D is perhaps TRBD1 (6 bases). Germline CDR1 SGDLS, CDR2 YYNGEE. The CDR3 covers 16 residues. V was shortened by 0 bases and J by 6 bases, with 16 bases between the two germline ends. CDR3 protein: CASSVGGQITFNEQFF. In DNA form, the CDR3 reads TGTGCCAGCAGCGTAGGAGGACAGATTACCTTCAATGAGCAGTTCTTC.

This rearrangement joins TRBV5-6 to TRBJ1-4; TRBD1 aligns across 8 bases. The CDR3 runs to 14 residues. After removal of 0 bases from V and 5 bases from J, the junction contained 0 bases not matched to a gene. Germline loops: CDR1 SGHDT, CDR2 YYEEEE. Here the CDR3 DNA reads TGTGCCAGCAGCTTGGGACAGGGGAATGAAAAACTGTTTTTT. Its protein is CASSLGQGNEKLFF. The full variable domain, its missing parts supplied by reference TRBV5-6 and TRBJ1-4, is DAGVTQSPTHLIKTRGQQVTLRCSPKSGHDTVSWYQQALGQGPQFIFQYYEEEERQRGNFPDRFSGHQFPNYSSELNVNALLLGDSALYLCASSLGQGNEKLFFGSGTQLSVL.

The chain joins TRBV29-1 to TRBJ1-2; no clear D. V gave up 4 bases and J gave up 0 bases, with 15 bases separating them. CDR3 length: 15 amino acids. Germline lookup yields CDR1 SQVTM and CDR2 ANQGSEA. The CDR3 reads CSVADTALANYGYTF. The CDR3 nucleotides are TGCAGCGTTGCAGATACTGCCTTAGCTAACTATGGCTACACCTTC.

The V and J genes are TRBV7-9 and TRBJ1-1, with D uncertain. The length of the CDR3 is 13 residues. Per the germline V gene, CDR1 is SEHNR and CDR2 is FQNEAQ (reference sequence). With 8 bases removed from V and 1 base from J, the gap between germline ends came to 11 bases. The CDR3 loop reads CASDGWSNTEAFF. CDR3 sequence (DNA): TGTGCCAGCGACGGGTGGTCGAACACTGAAGCTTTCTTT.

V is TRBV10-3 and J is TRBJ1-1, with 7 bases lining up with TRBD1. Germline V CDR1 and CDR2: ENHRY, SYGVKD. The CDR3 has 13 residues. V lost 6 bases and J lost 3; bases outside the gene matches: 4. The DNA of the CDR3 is TGTGCCATCAGCCAGGGGGTGGACACTGAAGCTTTCTTT. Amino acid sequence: CAISQGVDTEAFF.

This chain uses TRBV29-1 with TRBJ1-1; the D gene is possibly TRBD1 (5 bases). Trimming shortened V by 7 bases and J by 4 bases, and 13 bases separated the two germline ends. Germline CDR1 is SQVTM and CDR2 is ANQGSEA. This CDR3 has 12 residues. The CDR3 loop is CSARPQGTEAFF. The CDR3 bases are TGCAGCGCGAGGCCCCAGGGCACTGAAGCTTTCTTT.

CDR3 loop: CASSPVGGNEQFF. CDR3 DNA: TGTGCCAGCAGCCCGGTAGGGGGCAATGAGCAGTTCTTC. The rearrangement uses TRBV5-6 and TRBJ2-1; D is possibly TRBD1 (6 bases). V was pared by 4 bases and J by 6 bases, with 11 bases between. Germline values: CDR1 SGHDT, CDR2 YYEEEE. The CDR3 extends over 13 amino acids. Looking up the rest from reference TRBV5-6 and TRBJ2-1 gives the full variable domain: DAGVTQSPTHLIKTRGQQVTLRCSPKSGHDTVSWYQQALGQGPQFIFQYYEEEERQRGNFPDRFSGHQFPNYSSELNVNALLLGDSALYLCASSPVGGNEQFFGPGTRLTVL.

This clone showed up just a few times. The CDR3 coding sequence is TGTGCCAGCAGCCCGGAGGCGCCGGGCCCCCTGGGGACCGGGGAGCTGTTTTTT. It is translated as CASSPEAPGPLGTGELFF. This chain links TRBV7-8 with TRBJ2-2, with D possibly TRBD2 on 5 matching bases. The germline V and J ends were trimmed by 5 bases and 5 bases, with 24 bases remaining between them. CDR3 length: 18 amino acids. Germline CDR1 is SGHVS and CDR2 is FQNEAQ.

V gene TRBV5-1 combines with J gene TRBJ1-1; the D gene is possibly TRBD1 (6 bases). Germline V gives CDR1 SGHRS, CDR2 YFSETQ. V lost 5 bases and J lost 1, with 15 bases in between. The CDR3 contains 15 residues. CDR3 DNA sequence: TGCGCCAGCAGTCGGGGGGCGCGAGAGAACACTGAAGCTTTCTTT. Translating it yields CASSRGARENTEAFF. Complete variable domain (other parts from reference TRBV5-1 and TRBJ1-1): KAGVTQTPRYLIKTRGQQVTLSCSPISGHRSVSWYQQTPGQGLQFLFEYFSETQRNKGNFPGRFSGRQFSNSRSEMNVSTLELGDSALYLCASSRGARENTEAFFGQGTRLTVV.

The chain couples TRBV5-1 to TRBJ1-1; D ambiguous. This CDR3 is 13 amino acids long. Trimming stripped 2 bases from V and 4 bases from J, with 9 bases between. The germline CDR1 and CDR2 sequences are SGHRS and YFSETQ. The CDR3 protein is CASSFGETTEAFF. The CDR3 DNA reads TGCGCCAGCAGCTTTGGGGAGACCACTGAAGCTTTCTTT.

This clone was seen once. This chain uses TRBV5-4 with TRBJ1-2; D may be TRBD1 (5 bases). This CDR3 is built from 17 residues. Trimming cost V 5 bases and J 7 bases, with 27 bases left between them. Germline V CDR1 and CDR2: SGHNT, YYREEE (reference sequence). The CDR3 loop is CASSSGASLGDIFGYTF. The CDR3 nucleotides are TGTGCCAGCAGTAGCGGGGCTTCCCTAGGAGATATCTTTGGCTACACCTTC.

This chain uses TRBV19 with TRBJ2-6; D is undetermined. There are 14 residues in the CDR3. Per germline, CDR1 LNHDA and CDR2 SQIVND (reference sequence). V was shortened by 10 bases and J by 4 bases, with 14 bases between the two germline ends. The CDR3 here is CATASSSGANVLTF. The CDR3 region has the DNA TGTGCCACCGCGTCATCGTCCGGGGCCAACGTCCTGACTTTC.

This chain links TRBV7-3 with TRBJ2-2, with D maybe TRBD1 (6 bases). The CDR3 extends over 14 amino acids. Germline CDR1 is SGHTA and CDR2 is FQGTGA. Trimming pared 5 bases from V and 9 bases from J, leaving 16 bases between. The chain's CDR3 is CASSPQGMGRELFF. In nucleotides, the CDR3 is TGTGCCAGCAGCCCTCAGGGGATGGGCAGGGAGCTGTTTTTT.